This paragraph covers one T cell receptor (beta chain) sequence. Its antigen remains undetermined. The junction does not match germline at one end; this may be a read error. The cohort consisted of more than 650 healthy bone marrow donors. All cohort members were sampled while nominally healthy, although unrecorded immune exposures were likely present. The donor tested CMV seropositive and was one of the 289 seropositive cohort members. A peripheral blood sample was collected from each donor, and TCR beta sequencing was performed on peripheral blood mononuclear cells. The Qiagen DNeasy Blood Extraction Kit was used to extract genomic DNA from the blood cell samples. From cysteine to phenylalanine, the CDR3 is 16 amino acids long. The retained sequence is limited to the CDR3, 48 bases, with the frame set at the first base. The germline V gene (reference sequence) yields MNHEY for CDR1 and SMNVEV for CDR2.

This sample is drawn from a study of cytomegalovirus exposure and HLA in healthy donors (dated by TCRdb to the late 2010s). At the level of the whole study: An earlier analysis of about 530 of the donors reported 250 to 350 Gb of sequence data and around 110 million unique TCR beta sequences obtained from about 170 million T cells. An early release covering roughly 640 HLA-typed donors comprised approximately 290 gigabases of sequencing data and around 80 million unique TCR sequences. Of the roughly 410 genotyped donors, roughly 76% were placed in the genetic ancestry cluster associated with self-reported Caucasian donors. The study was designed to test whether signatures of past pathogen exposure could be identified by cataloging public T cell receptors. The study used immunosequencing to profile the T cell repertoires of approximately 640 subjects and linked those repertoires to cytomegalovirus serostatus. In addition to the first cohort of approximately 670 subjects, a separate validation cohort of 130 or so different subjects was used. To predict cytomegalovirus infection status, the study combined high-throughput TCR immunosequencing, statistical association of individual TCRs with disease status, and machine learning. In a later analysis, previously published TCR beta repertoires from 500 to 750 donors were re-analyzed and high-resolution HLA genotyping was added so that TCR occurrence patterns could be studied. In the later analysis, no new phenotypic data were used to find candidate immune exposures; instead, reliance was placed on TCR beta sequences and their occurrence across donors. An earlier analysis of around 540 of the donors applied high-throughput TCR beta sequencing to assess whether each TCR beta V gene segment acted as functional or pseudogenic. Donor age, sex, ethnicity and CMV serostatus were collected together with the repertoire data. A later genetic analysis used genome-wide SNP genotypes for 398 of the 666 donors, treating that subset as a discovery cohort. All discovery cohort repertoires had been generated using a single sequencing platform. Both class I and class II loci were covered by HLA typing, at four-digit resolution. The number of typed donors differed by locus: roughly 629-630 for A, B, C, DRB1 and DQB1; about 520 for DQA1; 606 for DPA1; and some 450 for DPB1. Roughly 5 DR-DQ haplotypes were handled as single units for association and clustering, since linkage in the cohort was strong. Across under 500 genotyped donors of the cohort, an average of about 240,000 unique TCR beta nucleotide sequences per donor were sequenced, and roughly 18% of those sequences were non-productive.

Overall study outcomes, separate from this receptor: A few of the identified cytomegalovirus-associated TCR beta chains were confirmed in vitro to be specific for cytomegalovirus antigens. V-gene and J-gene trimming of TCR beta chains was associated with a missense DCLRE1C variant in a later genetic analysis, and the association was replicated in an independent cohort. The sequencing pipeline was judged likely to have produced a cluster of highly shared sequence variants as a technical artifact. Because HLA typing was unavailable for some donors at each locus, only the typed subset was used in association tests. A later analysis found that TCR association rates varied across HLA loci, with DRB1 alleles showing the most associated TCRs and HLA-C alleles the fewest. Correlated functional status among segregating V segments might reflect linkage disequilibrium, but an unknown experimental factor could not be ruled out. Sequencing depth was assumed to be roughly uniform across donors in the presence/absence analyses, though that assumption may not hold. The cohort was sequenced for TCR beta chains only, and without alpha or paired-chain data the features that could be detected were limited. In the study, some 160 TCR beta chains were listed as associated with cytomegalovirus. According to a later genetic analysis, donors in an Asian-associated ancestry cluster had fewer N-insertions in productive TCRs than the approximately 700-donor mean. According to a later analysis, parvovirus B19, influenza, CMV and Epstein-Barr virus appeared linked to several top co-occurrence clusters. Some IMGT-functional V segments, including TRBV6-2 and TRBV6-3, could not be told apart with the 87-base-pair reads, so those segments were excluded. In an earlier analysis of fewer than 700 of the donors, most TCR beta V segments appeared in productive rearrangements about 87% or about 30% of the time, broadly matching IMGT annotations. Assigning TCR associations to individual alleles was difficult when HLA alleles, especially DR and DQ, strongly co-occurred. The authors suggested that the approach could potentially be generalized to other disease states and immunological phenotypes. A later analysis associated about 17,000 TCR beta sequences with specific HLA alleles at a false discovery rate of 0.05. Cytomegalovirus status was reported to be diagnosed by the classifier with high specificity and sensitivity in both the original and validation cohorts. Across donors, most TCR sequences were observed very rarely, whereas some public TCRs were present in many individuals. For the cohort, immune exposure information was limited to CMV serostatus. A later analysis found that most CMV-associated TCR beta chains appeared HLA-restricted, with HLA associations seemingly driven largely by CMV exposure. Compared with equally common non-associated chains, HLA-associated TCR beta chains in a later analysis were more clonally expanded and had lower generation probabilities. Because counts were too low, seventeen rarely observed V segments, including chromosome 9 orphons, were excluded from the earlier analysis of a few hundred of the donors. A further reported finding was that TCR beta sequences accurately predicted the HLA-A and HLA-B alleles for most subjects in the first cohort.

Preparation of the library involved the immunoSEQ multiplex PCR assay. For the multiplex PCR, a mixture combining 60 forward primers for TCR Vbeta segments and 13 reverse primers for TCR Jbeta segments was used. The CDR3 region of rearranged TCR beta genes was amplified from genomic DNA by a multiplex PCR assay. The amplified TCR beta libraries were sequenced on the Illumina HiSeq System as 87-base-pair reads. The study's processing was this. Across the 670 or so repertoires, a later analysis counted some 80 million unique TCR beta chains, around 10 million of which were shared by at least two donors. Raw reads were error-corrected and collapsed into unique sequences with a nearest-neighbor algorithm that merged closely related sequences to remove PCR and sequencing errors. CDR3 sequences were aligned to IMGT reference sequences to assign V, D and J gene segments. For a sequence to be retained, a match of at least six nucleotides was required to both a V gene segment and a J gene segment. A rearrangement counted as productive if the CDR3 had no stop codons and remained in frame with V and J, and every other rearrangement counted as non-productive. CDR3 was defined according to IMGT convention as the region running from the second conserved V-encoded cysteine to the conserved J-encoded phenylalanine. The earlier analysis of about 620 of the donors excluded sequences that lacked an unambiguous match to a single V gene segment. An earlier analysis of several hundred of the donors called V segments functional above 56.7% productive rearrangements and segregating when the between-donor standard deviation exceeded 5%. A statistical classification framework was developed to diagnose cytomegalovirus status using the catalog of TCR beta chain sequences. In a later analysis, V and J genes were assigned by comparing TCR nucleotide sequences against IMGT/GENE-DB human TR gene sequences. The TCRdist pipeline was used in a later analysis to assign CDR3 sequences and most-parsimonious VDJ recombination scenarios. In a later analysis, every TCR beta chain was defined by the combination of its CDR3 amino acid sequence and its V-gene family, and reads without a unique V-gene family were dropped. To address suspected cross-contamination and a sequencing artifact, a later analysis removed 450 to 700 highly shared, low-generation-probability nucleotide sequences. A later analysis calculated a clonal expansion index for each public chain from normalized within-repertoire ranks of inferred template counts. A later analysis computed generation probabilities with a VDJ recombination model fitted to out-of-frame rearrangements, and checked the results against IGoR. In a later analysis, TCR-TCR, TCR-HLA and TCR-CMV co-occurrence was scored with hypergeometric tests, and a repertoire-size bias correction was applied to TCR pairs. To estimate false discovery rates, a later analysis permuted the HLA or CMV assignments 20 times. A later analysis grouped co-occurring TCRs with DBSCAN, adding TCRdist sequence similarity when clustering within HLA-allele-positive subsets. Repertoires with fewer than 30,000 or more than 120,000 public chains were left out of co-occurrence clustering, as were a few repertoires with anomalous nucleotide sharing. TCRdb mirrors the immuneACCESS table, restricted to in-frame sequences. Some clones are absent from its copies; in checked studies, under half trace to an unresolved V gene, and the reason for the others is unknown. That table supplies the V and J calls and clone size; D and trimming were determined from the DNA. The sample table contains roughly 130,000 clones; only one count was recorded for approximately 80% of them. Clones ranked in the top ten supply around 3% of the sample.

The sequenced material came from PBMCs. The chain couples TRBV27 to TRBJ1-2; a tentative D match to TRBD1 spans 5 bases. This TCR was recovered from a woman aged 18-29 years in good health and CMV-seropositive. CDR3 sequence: CASSYSFPGPDYGYAF. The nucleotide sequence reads TGTGCCAGCAGTTATAGTTTCCCGGGGCCGGACTATGGCTACGCCTTC.